These 32 T cell receptor beta chains came from one sample sequenced in a study of blood T cell repertoires in COVID-19. Generated by immunoSEQ multiplex PCR, the TCRdb table keeps only in-frame clones and is missing some. This sample has about 220,000 clones, with 65% to 90% found just once. Sequenced sample: peripheral blood. The receptors come from a human donor in a cohort sampled during active COVID-19.

The chain links TRBV11-3 to TRBJ2-5, with D possibly matching TRBD1 (6 bases). Germline CDR1 is SGHNT and CDR2 is YENEEA. CDR3 length: 13 amino acids. Trimming removed 2 bases at V and 4 bases at J, with 8 bases between. The CDR3: CASSLLRGETQYF. In nucleotides, the CDR3 is TGTGCCAGCAGCTTACTCAGGGGAGAGACCCAGTACTTC.

This sequence joins TRBV3-1 (or the pseudogene TRBV3-2) and TRBJ1-3; 8 nucleotides match TRBD1. CDR1 and CDR2 (germline): LGHDT, YNNKEL (reference sequence). Germline trimming cut 4 bases from V and 2 bases from J; bases unmatched to any gene: 4. This CDR3 has 15 residues. As DNA, the CDR3 is TGTGCCAGCAGCCGACTACAGGGGGCTGGAAACACCATATATTTT. Its protein is CASSRLQGAGNTIYF.

This clone was detected once. The chain uses TRBV5-4 and TRBJ1-1, with D tentatively TRBD1 (5 bases). The CDR3 spans 14 residues. Germline CDR1 is SGHNT and CDR2 is YYREEE (reference sequence). Trimming pared 0 bases from V and 4 bases from J, leaving 10 bases between. Written as DNA, the CDR3 is TGTGCCAGCAGCTTGGAACAGGCGTCCACTGAAGCTTTCTTT. Translation gives CASSLEQASTEAFF.

The chain couples TRBV18 to TRBJ1-1; 10 nucleotides agree with TRBD1. The J segment lost 4 bases and the V segment lost 3 bases, leaving 5 bases of the junction unmatched. Germline V gives CDR1 KGHSH, CDR2 LQKENI. This CDR3 spans 15 amino acids. The CDR3 here is CASSPRGQGTTEAFF. DNA for the CDR3: TGTGCCAGCTCACCTAGGGGACAGGGGACCACTGAAGCTTTCTTT.

This clone was seen a handful of times. The chain couples TRBV19 to TRBJ1-5; weak D call: TRBD1 (5 bases). The germline gives CDR1 LNHDA, CDR2 SQIVND (reference sequence). The CDR3 sequence is 13 residues long. V dropped 9 bases and J dropped 7 bases, with 16 bases sitting between them. For the CDR3, the DNA is TGTGCCAGCGCGCGGGGGGTCGGACAGCCCCAGCATTTT. Protein product: CASARGVGQPQHF.

The chain couples TRBV7-9 to TRBJ1-4, with 9 bases lining up with TRBD1. Germline values: CDR1 SEHNR, CDR2 FQNEAQ (reference sequence). This CDR3 spans 14 amino acids. J was trimmed by 7 bases and V by 3 bases; bases with no gene match: 3. The CDR3 DNA reads TGTGCCAGCAGCTTGAACAGGGGGCGTGAAAAACTGTTTTTT. Its translation: CASSLNRGREKLFF.

V and J are TRBV3-1 (or the pseudogene TRBV3-2) and TRBJ1-4; D uncertain. V lost 3 bases and J lost 7, with 9 bases in between. This CDR3 comprises 13 residues. Germline CDR1 is LGHDT and CDR2 is YNNKEL (reference sequence). DNA for the CDR3: TGTGCCAGCAGCCAGTCAGGCTCTGAAAAACTGTTTTTT. This encodes CASSQSGSEKLFF.

V gene TRBV7-8 combines with J gene TRBJ1-1; D is unresolved. This CDR3 has 14 residues. Germline V CDR1 and CDR2: SGHVS, FQNEAQ. V lost 5 bases and J lost 1, with 11 bases in between. CDR3 in DNA: TGTGCCAGCAGCCCCCTTTCAGGGAACACTGAAGCTTTCTTT. Translated, it gives CASSPLSGNTEAFF. Using reference TRBV7-8 and TRBJ1-1 for the parts outside the CDR3, the full variable domain is GAGVSQSPRYKVAKRGQDVALRCDPISGHVSLFWYQQALGQGPEFLTYFQNEAQLDKSGLPSDRFFAERPEGSVSTLKIQRTQQEDSAVYLCASSPLSGNTEAFFGQGTRLTVV.

The genes are TRBV25-1 and TRBJ2-1; D perhaps matches TRBD2 (6 bases). Germline lookup yields CDR1 MGHDK and CDR2 SYGVNS. Trimming left V 1 base short and J 6 bases short, with 7 bases between. This CDR3 spans 13 amino acids. This CDR3 reads CASSEFGGNEQFF. The DNA of the CDR3 is TGTGCCAGCAGTGAATTCGGGGGCAATGAGCAGTTCTTC.

The genes are TRBV4-2 and TRBJ2-6, with D possibly TRBD2 on 5 matching bases. Germline V gene data show CDR1 as LGHNA and CDR2 as YNFKEQ. Trimming cost V 0 bases and J 0 bases, with 12 bases left between them. This CDR3 region has 18 residues. The CDR3 protein is CASSQDGGSSSGANVLTF. CDR3 in DNA: TGTGCCAGCAGCCAAGACGGAGGTTCTAGCTCTGGGGCCAACGTCCTGACTTTC.

The chain recombines TRBV10-3 with TRBJ2-7; 12 bases are a match to TRBD2. Germline V gives CDR1 ENHRY, CDR2 SYGVKD. V lost 0 bases, J lost 3 bases, and 3 bases stayed unmatched. The CDR3 is 16 amino acids. CDR3 in amino acids: CAISESLAGGRYEQYF. CDR3 DNA: TGTGCCATCAGTGAGTCACTAGCGGGAGGACGCTACGAGCAGTACTTC.

The gene calls are TRBV21-1 and TRBJ2-5; TRBD2, as called in the table, went unchecked against the DNA. TRBV21-1 is described as a pseudogene. CDR3 length equals 14 residues. The CDR3 nucleotides read TGTGCCAGCAGCCCAGCGACTGTCCAAGAGACCCAGTACTTC. It codes for CASSPATVQETQYF.

This clone turned up a few times. The chain uses TRBV7-6 and TRBJ2-7; TRBD2 matches 12 bases. CDR1 SGHVS and CDR2 FNYEAQ come from the germline V gene. Trimming at V came to 5 bases and at J to 2 bases, leaving 1 base not matched to a gene. The CDR3 runs to 14 residues. CDR3 amino acids: CASSRTSGTYEQYF. CDR3 DNA: TGTGCCAGCAGCCGGACTAGCGGGACCTACGAGCAGTACTTC.

V and J are TRBV5-8 and TRBJ1-1; TRBD1 matches at 7 bases. The CDR3 spans 15 residues. V lost 0 bases and J lost 3; bases outside the gene matches: 5. The V gene's germline CDR1 is SGHTS and CDR2 YDEGEE. The CDR3 protein is CASSLGDRLYTEAFF. In DNA, the CDR3 is TGTGCCAGCAGCTTGGGGGACAGACTTTACACTGAAGCTTTCTTT. Combining the CDR3 with reference TRBV5-8 and TRBJ1-1 gives the whole variable domain EAGVTQSPTHLIKTRGQQATLRCSPISGHTSVYWYQQALGLGLQFLLWYDEGEERNRGNFPPRFSGRQFPNYSSELNVNALELEDSALYLCASSLGDRLYTEAFFGQGTRLTVV.

The chain joins TRBV19 to TRBJ2-5; the match to TRBD2 covers 12 bases. J gave up 4 bases and V 5 bases, and 17 bases lay outside the gene matches. CDR1 and CDR2 (germline): LNHDA, SQIVND (reference sequence). This CDR3 region has 19 residues. This CDR3 is CASSSPPSVGLAGRETQYF. DNA of the CDR3: TGTGCCAGTAGTTCCCCCCCTTCGGTAGGACTAGCGGGAAGAGAGACCCAGTACTTC.

The rearrangement links TRBV5-1 to TRBJ2-7; tentative D call: TRBD2 (6 bases). V was pared by 5 bases and J by 0 bases, with 12 bases between. The V gene's germline CDR1 is SGHRS and CDR2 YFSETQ. There are 14 residues in the CDR3. The CDR3 region is CASSLALDSYEQYF. The DNA for the CDR3 is TGCGCCAGCAGTCTAGCGCTAGACTCCTACGAGCAGTACTTC.

J is TRBJ2-3 and V is TRBV19; weak D call: TRBD2 (5 bases). V lost 3 bases, J lost 5 bases, and 15 bases lay in between. This CDR3 region has 15 residues. Germline V lookup: CDR1 LNHDA, CDR2 SQIVND (reference sequence). This CDR3 reads CASSMVASFLDTQYF. The CDR3 coding sequence is TGTGCCAGTAGTATGGTGGCTAGCTTCTTAGATACGCAGTATTTT.

The V call is TRBV7-2, the J call TRBJ2-5; TRBD1 matches 11 bases. This CDR3 has 15 amino acids. Germline lookup yields CDR1 SGHTA and CDR2 FQGNSA. J was trimmed by 4 bases and V by 4 bases; bases with no gene match: 5. CDR3: CASSSGQGAAETQYF. CDR3 sequence (DNA): TGTGCCAGCAGCTCTGGACAGGGGGCAGCAGAGACCCAGTACTTC.

This clone was seen only once. The V call is TRBV6-5, the J call TRBJ2-5, with D possibly TRBD1 on 6 matching bases. Trimming took 6 bases from V and 4 from J, leaving 12 bases between them. The V gene's germline CDR1 is MNHEY and CDR2 SVGAGI. The CDR3 consists of 13 residues. CDR3 sequence (DNA): TGTGCCAGCAGGGTACAGGGTTTAGAGACCCAGTACTTC. Amino acids: CASRVQGLETQYF.

The chain has TRBV19 and TRBJ1-5; D call uncertain. Germline CDR1 LNHDA, CDR2 SQIVND (reference sequence). CDR3 size: 13 residues. The V gene lost 6 bases and the J gene lost 0 bases, with 6 bases spanning the gap. The CDR3 region is CASRPNSNQPQHF. CDR3 sequence (DNA): TGTGCCAGTAGGCCTAATAGCAATCAGCCCCAGCATTTT.

The chain couples TRBV30 to TRBJ2-2; D remains ambiguous. Germline-derived CDR1 and CDR2 are GTSNPN and SVGIG (reference sequence). V lost 3 bases and J 4 bases, leaving 3 bases between the germline ends. The CDR3 extends over 11 amino acids. The CDR3 sequence: CAWRSTGELFF. The CDR3 coding sequence is TGTGCCTGGAGGAGCACCGGGGAGCTGTTTTTT.

This chain connects TRBV6-5 to TRBJ1-3; perhaps TRBD1 as D (5 bases). V lost 7 bases, J lost 0 bases, and 13 bases lay in between. Germline CDR1 and CDR2: MNHEY and SVGAGI. This CDR3 is 15 amino acids long. The CDR3, as DNA: TGTGCCAGCACCATGACAGTTAGCTCTGGAAACACCATATATTTT. It is translated as CASTMTVSSGNTIYF.

Comments on this clone: Germline and junction disagree at one end, which may indicate a read error. The chain joins TRBV28 to TRBJ1-5; TRBD1 might be the D (6 bases). The CDR3 covers 17 residues. Germline loops: CDR1 MDHEN, CDR2 SYDVKM. The CDR3 is CASSLWGAGLGSQPQHF. Here the CDR3 DNA reads TGTGCCAGCAGTCTATGGGGGGCTGGACTGGGAAGTCAGCCCCAGCATTTT.

The chain combines TRBV3-1 (or the pseudogene TRBV3-2) with TRBJ2-3; TRBD2 might be the D (5 bases). This CDR3 is 17 amino acids long. Trimming pared 1 base from V and 1 base from J, leaving 15 bases between. CDR1 LGHDT and CDR2 YNNKEL come from the germline V gene (reference sequence). CDR3 nucleotides: TGTGCCAGCAGCCAAGTTTCAGGAGGACGAGGCACAGATACGCAGTATTTT. The encoded protein is CASSQVSGGRGTDTQYF.

The chain combines TRBV2 with TRBJ1-1; D gene unclear. The CDR3 spans 10 residues. In germline, CDR1 is SNHLY, CDR2 FYNNEI. Trimming took off 7 bases at V and 5 bases at J, with 5 bases between the two ends. The chain's CDR3 is CASTGTEAFF. CDR3 bases: TGTGCCAGCACGGGGACTGAAGCTTTCTTT.

The chain has TRBV5-1 and TRBJ2-7, with TRBD2 matching 7 bases. The CDR3 covers 15 residues. Trimming cost V 6 bases and J 0 bases; bases outside gene matches: 9. The germline V gene has CDR1 SGHRS and CDR2 YFSETQ. This chain's CDR3 is CASTGGLSSSYEQYF. The DNA of the CDR3 is TGCGCCAGCACGGGAGGCTTGTCGAGCTCCTACGAGCAGTACTTC.

The rearrangement uses TRBV28 and TRBJ2-5, with TRBD2 identical over 7 bases. The germline V gene has CDR1 MDHEN and CDR2 SYDVKM. The V and J ends lost 5 bases and 7 bases, in that order; junction bases with no gene match: 10. The CDR3 covers 14 residues. CDR3 sequence: CASSEVAGVGTQYF. In DNA form, the CDR3 reads TGTGCCAGCAGTGAGGTGGCGGGGGTAGGGACCCAGTACTTC.

This clone was seen just once. V and J are TRBV4-3 and TRBJ2-1, with 9 bases matching TRBD2. The CDR3 is made up of 16 amino acids. After removal of 1 base from V and 9 bases from J, the junction contained 10 bases not matched to a gene. Germline-derived CDR1 and CDR2 are LGHNA and YSLEER. CDR3 in amino acids: CASSQGPSGERGEQFF. DNA of the CDR3: TGCGCCAGCAGCCAAGGTCCTAGCGGGGAGCGGGGTGAGCAGTTCTTC.

The CDR3 DNA follows: TGTGCCAGCAGCTTAGTAGGACTAGCCGGCCTCTACGAGCAGTACTTC. It encodes CASSLVGLAGLYEQYF. The chain couples TRBV11-2 to TRBJ2-7; 8 nucleotides match TRBD2. Germline CDR1 reads SGHAT; CDR2 reads FQNNGV. This CDR3 has 16 amino acids. Losses at the gene ends were 1 base for V and 3 bases for J; bases not matched to a gene: 8. Full variable domain (rest looked up from reference TRBV11-2 and TRBJ2-7): EAGVAQSPRYKIIEKRQSVAFWCNPISGHATLYWYQQILGQGPKLLIQFQNNGVVDDSQLPKDRFSAERLKGVDSTLKIQPAKLEDSAVYLCASSLVGLAGLYEQYFGPGTRLTVT.

This sequence joins TRBV10-3 and TRBJ1-1; D might be TRBD1 (5 bases). Germline CDR1 and CDR2: ENHRY and SYGVKD. Trimming took 6 bases from V and 0 from J, leaving 8 bases between them. CDR3 length: 13 residues. CDR3: CAIRVTVNTEAFF. The DNA for the CDR3 is TGTGCCATCAGGGTGACAGTGAACACTGAAGCTTTCTTT.

The rearrangement joins TRBV15 to TRBJ2-7; 12 nucleotides agree with TRBD1. Germline CDR1 and CDR2: LNHNV and YYDKDF (reference sequence). After removal of 3 bases from V and 2 bases from J, the junction contained 2 bases not matched to a gene. The CDR3 has 15 amino acids. CDR3 nucleotide sequence: TGTGCCACCAGCAGCGGGACAGGGGGCCCCTACGAGCAGTACTTC. It translates to CATSSGTGGPYEQYF.

Only a few counts were recorded for this clone. CDR3 residues: CASSQDWGLGRIQYF. As DNA, the CDR3 is TGTGCCAGCAGCCAAGATTGGGGACTGGGTAGGATTCAGTACTTC. This chain links TRBV4-2 with TRBJ2-4; D is perhaps TRBD2 (6 bases). The germline CDR1 and CDR2 sequences are LGHNA and YNFKEQ. The V end lost 0 bases, the J end lost 10 bases, and 16 bases lay between the germline ends. This CDR3 region has 15 residues.